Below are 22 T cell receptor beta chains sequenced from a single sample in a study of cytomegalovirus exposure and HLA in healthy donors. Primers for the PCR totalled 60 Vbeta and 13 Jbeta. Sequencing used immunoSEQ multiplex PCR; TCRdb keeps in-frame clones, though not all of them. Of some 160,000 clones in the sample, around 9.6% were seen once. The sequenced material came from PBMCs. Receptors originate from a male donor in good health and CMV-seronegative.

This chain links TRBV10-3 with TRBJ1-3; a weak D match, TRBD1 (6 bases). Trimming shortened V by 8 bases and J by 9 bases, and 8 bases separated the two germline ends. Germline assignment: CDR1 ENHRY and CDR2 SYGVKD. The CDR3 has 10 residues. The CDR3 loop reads CAIRRGTIYF. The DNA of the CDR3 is TGTGCCATCCGCAGGGGCACCATATATTTT.

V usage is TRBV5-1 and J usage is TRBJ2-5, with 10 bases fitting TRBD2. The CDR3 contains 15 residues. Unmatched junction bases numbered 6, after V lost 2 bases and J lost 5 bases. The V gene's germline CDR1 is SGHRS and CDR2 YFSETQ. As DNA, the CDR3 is TGCGCCAGCAGCTTCGGACTAGCGGTGGGGGAGACCCAGTACTTC. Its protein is CASSFGLAVGETQYF.

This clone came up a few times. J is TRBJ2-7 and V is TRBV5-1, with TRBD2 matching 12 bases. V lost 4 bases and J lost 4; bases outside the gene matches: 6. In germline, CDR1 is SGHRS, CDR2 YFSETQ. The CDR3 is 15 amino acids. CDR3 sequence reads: CASSLWTSGMYEQYF. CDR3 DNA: TGCGCCAGCAGCCTATGGACTAGCGGGATGTACGAGCAGTACTTC.

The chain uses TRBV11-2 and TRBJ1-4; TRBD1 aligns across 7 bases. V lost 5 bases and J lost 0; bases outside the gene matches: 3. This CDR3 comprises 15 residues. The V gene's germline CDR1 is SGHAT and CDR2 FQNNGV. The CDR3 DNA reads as TGTGCCAGCAGCCTCGGGACAGCAACTAATGAAAAACTGTTTTTT. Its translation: CASSLGTATNEKLFF.

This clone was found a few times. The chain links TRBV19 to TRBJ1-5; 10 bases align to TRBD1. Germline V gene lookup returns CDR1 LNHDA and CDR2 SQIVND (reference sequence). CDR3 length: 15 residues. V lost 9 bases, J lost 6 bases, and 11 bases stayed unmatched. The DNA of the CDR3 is TGTGCCAGCCGGAAGGACAGGGGGGGATCTCAGCCCCAGCATTTT. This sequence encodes CASRKDRGGSQPQHF.

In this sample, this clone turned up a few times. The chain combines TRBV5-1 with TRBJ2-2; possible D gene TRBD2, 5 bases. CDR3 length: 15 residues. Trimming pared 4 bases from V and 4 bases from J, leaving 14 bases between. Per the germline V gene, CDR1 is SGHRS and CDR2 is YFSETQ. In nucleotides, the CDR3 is TGCGCCAGCAGCCTCGCGGGCGAGGGCACCGGGGAGCTGTTTTTT. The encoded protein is CASSLAGEGTGELFF.

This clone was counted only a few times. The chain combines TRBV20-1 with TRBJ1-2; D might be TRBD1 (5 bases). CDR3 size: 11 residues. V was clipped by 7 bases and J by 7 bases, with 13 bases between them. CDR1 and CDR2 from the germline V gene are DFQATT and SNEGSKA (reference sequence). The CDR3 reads CSVMGGSGYTF. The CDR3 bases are TGCAGTGTGATGGGGGGAAGTGGCTACACCTTC.

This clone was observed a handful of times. The CDR3 coding sequence is TGTGCCAGCTCACCACCGAGGCGGCAGGGGAACTATGGCTACACCTTC. Amino acid sequence: CASSPPRRQGNYGYTF. The chain combines TRBV18 with TRBJ1-2, with a possible D match to TRBD1 (6 bases). Germline V lookup: CDR1 KGHSH, CDR2 LQKENI. V lost 0 bases and J 2 bases, leaving 13 bases between the germline ends. CDR3 length: 16 amino acids.

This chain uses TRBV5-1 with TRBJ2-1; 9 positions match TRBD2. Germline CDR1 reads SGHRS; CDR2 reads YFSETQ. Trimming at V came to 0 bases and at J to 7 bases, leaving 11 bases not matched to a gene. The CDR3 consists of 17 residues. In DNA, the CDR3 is TGCGCCAGCAGCTTGGTAGTAGATGCGGGGGGGCAGAATGAGCAGTTCTTC. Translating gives CASSLVVDAGGQNEQFF.

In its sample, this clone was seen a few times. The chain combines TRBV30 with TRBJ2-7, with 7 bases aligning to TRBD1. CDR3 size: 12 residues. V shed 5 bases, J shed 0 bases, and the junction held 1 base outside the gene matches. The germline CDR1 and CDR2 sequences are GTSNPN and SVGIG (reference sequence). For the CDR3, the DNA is TGTGCCTGGGGACAGGCCTCCTACGAGCAGTACTTC. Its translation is CAWGQASYEQYF.

The CDR3 nucleotides are TGTGCCAGTAGTATTCGACAGGGTGGGTGGTATGGCTACACCTTC. Its protein is CASSIRQGGWYGYTF. The chain employs TRBV19 and TRBJ1-2; TRBD1 agrees at 7 bases. CDR1 and CDR2 (germline): LNHDA, SQIVND (reference sequence). V trimming: 3 bases; J trimming: 5 bases; junction bases outside the gene matches: 9. This CDR3 has 15 amino acids.

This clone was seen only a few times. Here the CDR3 DNA reads TGTGCCAGCAGCTCTCCGGGACAGGGGGCCCACGAGCAGTACTTC. It codes for CASSSPGQGAHEQYF. The chain couples TRBV7-2 to TRBJ2-7; 12 bases are shared with TRBD1. The CDR3 consists of 15 residues. Trimming removed 4 bases from V and 5 bases from J; junction bases left unmatched: 6. Looked up from germline, CDR1 is SGHTA and CDR2 is FQGNSA.

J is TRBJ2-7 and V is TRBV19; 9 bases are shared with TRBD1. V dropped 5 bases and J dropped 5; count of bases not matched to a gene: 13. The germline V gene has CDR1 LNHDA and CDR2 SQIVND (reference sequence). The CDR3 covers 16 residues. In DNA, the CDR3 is TGTGCCAGTAGTCCCTGGACAGGGGTGGGACACCACGAGCAGTACTTC. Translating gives CASSPWTGVGHHEQYF.

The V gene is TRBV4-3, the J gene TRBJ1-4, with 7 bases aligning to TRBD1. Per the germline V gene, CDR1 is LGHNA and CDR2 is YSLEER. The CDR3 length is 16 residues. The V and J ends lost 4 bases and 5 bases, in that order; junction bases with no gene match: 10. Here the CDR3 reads CASSPRQGGLNEKLFF. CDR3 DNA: TGCGCCAGCAGCCCCCGGCAGGGGGGATTAAATGAAAAACTGTTTTTT.

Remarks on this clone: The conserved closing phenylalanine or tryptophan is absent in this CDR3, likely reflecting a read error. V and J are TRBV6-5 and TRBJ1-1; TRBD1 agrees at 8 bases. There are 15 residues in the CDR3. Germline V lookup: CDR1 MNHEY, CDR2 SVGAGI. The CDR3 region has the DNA TGTGCCAGCAGTTGGGACAGGCAAATGAAAACTGAAGCTTTCTTG. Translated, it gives CASSWDRQMKTEAFL.

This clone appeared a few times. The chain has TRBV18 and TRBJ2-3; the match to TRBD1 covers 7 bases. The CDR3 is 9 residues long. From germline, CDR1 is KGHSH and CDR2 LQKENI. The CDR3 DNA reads TGTAAGGGGGCCCCAGAGCGGTATTTT. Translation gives CKGAPERYF.

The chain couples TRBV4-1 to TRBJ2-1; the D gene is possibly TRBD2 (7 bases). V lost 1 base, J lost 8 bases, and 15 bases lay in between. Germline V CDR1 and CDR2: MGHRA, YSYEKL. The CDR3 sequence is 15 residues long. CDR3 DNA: TGCGCCAGCAGCCAAGGCGTGGGGGGGCCGTATGAGCAGTTCTTC. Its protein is CASSQGVGGPYEQFF.

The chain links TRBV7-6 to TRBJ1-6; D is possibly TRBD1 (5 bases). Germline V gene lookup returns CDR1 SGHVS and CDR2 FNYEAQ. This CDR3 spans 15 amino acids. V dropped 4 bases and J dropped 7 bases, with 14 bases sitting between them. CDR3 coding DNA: TGTGCCAGCAGCTCCGGGGGAACCGCCAATTCACCCCTCCACTTT. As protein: CASSSGGTANSPLHF.

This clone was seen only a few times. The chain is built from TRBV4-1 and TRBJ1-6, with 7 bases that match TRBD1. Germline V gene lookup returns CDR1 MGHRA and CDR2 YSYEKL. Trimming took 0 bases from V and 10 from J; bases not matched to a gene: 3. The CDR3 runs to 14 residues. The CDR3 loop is CASSQEQGNSPLHF. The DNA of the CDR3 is TGCGCCAGCAGCCAAGAACAGGGGAACTCACCCCTCCACTTT.

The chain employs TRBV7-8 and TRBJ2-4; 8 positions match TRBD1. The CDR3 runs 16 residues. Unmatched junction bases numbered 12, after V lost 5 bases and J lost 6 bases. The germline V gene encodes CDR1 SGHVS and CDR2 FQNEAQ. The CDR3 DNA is TGTGCCAGCAGCCGAGGCCCGGACAGGGATGGAAACATTCAGTACTTC. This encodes CASSRGPDRDGNIQYF. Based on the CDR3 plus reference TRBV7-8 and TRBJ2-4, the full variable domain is GAGVSQSPRYKVAKRGQDVALRCDPISGHVSLFWYQQALGQGPEFLTYFQNEAQLDKSGLPSDRFFAERPEGSVSTLKIQRTQQEDSAVYLCASSRGPDRDGNIQYFGAGTRLSVL.

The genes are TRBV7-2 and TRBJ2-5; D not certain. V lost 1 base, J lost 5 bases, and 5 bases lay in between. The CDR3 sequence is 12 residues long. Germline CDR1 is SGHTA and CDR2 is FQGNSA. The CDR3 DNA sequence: TGTGCCAGCAGCTTAGTCGTGGAGACCCAGTACTTC. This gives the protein CASSLVVETQYF.

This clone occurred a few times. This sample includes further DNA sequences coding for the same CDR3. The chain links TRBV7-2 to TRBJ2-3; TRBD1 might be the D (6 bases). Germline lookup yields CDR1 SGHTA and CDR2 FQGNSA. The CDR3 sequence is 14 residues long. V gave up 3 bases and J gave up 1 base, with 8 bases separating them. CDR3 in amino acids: CASSLAGGTDTQYF. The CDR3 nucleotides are TGTGCCAGCAGCTTGGCAGGGGGCACAGATACGCAGTATTTT.